The T cell receptor (beta chain) under discussion was sequenced for a study of blood T cell repertoires in COVID-19. Study at large: Acute-phase and convalescent COVID-19 samples originated in the United States, Italy and Spain. The cDNA or gDNA used as material had been derived from T cells, B-cell-depleted T cells, or PBMCs.

Unmatched junction bases numbered 9, after V lost 5 bases and J lost 6 bases. CDR1 is SGHAT, CDR2 FQNNGV, per germline. The CDR3 runs to 14 residues. In the authors' workflow: Reference gene primer amplification in the assay estimated nucleated cell counts. Profiled with immunoSEQ multiplex PCR; TCRdb holds only in-frame clones, not every one. The V and J calls and clone size are taken from that table; D and trimming were inferred from the DNA. The table shows roughly 280,000 clones, with less than 85% occurring only once. The clonotype was recovered from a man between 60 and 75 years old who had recovered from COVID-19. The sequenced sample consisted of peripheral blood. The chain combines TRBV11-2 with TRBJ2-7; 8 nucleotides agree with TRBD2. This chain's CDR3 is CASSGLREGPEQYF. CDR3 sequence (DNA): TGTGCCAGCAGCGGGCTCCGGGAGGGCCCCGAGCAGTACTTC. Complete variable domain (other parts from reference TRBV11-2 and TRBJ2-7): EAGVAQSPRYKIIEKRQSVAFWCNPISGHATLYWYQQILGQGPKLLIQFQNNGVVDDSQLPKDRFSAERLKGVDSTLKIQPAKLEDSAVYLCASSGLREGPEQYFGPGTRLTVT.